The 24 T cell receptor beta chains below were found in one sample sequenced in a study of neurological immune-mediated disorders. Via MiXCR, TCRdb re-called the 5' RACE reads, giving one row per CDR3 protein. The sample includes 75,000 to 80,000 distinct CDR3 sequences, 4.5% to 6.5% of them seen just once. The sequenced sample was PBMCs. All receptors derive from a woman under 40 with multiple sclerosis.

Many counts were recorded for this clonotype. The genes are TRBV3-1 and TRBJ2-3; D possibly corresponds to TRBD2 (5 bases). Germline lookup yields CDR1 LGHDT and CDR2 YNNKEL (reference sequence). V gave up 4 bases and J gave up 4 bases, with 21 bases separating them. The CDR3 consists of 17 residues. This CDR3 reads CASSLNAGPPGADTQYF. The CDR3, as DNA: TGTGCCAGCAGCCTTAACGCCGGGCCACCCGGGGCAGATACGCAGTATTTT.

V gene TRBV5-1 combines with J gene TRBJ2-7; 12 nucleotides align to TRBD1. Per the germline V gene, CDR1 is SGHRS and CDR2 is YFSETQ. J gave up 5 bases and V 4 bases, and 7 bases lay outside the gene matches. The CDR3 covers 15 residues. The CDR3 protein is CASSTGTGGYDEQYF. DNA for the CDR3: TGCGCCAGCAGCACCGGGACAGGGGGCTACGACGAGCAGTACTTC.

In its sample, this clonotype was seen a few times. The rearrangement joins TRBV12-3 or TRBV12-4 to TRBJ2-6; 10 positions match TRBD1. The J segment lost 2 bases and the V segment lost 8 bases, leaving 9 bases of the junction unmatched. The CDR3 totals 17 residues. The CDR3 DNA reads as TGTGCCAGCGGTCGGGACAGGGGATACGCTGGGGCCAACGTCCTGACTTTC. Encoded protein: CASGRDRGYAGANVLTF.

This clonotype has more than one count but fewer than ten. The chain has TRBV6-5 and TRBJ1-5; no clear D. CDR3 length: 13 amino acids. Trimming took off 2 bases at V and 6 bases at J, with 8 bases between the two ends. CDR1 and CDR2 (germline): MNHEY, SVGAGI. The CDR3 spells CASSYGRFQPQHF. Written as DNA, the CDR3 is TGTGCCAGCAGTTACGGACGATTTCAGCCCCAGCATTTT.

There are many counts of this clonotype. The V and J genes are TRBV5-1 and TRBJ1-6, with TRBD1 matching over 7 bases. The ends lost 4 bases at V and 7 bases at J; junction bases unmatched: 5. Germline V gene lookup returns CDR1 SGHRS and CDR2 YFSETQ. This CDR3 is built from 14 residues. As DNA, the CDR3 is TGCGCCAGCAGCGATGGGACAGAGAATTCACCCCTCCACTTT. It translates to CASSDGTENSPLHF.

This clonotype was seen repeatedly, ten times or more. This rearrangement joins TRBV10-1 to TRBJ2-3; D might be TRBD1 (6 bases). CDR3 length: 13 amino acids. The V and J ends lost 5 bases and 4 bases respectively, with 10 bases between them. Germline V gene lookup returns CDR1 WNHNN and CDR2 SYGVQD (reference sequence). CDR3 sequence: CASSSQGADTQYF. The CDR3 DNA is TGCGCCAGCAGTTCACAGGGAGCAGATACGCAGTATTTT.

The rearrangement links TRBV12-3 or TRBV12-4 to TRBJ2-5; D is ambiguous. V lost 3 bases to trimming and J lost 5 bases, with 13 bases between them. The CDR3 extends over 14 amino acids. This CDR3 reads CASSLQDLGETQYF. As DNA, the CDR3 is TGTGCCAGCAGTTTGCAGGACCTGGGGGAGACCCAGTACTTC.

This clonotype was seen at least ten times. This chain joins TRBV5-8 and TRBJ2-3; TRBD1 aligns across 8 bases. V gave up 2 bases and J gave up 4 bases; unmatched junction bases: 9. The CDR3 consists of 16 residues. Germline V lookup: CDR1 SGHTS, CDR2 YDEGEE. Written as DNA, the CDR3 is TGTGCCAGCAGCTTATTACACAGGGGGGCGGCAGATACGCAGTATTTT. Amino acids: CASSLLHRGAADTQYF.

This clonotype was counted many times. This chain joins TRBV20-1 and TRBJ2-7; D call uncertain. The germline gives CDR1 DFQATT, CDR2 SNEGSKA (reference sequence). The CDR3 length is 14 residues. Trimming took 0 bases from V and 2 from J, leaving 11 bases between them. The CDR3 region is CSARDLGRTYEQYF. The CDR3 DNA sequence: TGCAGTGCTAGAGATCTCGGACGAACCTACGAGCAGTACTTC.

In this sample, this clonotype turned up a few times. This sequence joins TRBV6-5 and TRBJ2-6; D might be TRBD1 (5 bases). Trimming shortened V by 0 bases and J by 2 bases, and 11 bases separated the two germline ends. Germline V lookup: CDR1 MNHEY, CDR2 SVGAGI. This CDR3 has 17 residues. DNA for the CDR3: TGTGCCAGCAGTTACTCGCCAGGGTGGACTGGGGCCAACGTCCTGACTTTC. Protein: CASSYSPGWTGANVLTF.

Note on this clonotype: Its ends do not fully match the called genes, so a read error is possible. The V and J genes are TRBV5-8 and TRBJ2-3, with 9 bases identical to TRBD2. The germline CDR1 and CDR2 sequences are SGHTS and YDEGEE. The CDR3 has 16 amino acids. The DNA for the CDR3 is TGTGCCAGCAGCTTGGCCTATAGCGGGAGCACAGATAAGCAGTATTTT. Residues: CASSLAYSGSTDKQYF.

This clonotype was counted many times. The chain links TRBV20-1 to TRBJ2-1, with TRBD1 matching 7 bases. With 0 bases clipped from V and 2 bases from J, the junction kept 16 bases outside the gene matches. The germline gives CDR1 DFQATT, CDR2 SNEGSKA (reference sequence). The CDR3 covers 19 residues. The CDR3 is CSARDLNPSPGQPYNEQFF. CDR3 DNA sequence: TGCAGTGCTAGAGATCTAAATCCTTCACCGGGACAGCCCTACAATGAGCAGTTCTTC.

This clonotype occurred many times. The chain joins TRBV3-1 to TRBJ2-1, with TRBD2 as a possible D gene (5 bases). The CDR3 is 15 amino acids. The germline V and J ends were trimmed by 1 base and 0 bases, with 7 bases remaining between them. Germline V gives CDR1 LGHDT, CDR2 YNNKEL (reference sequence). The CDR3 is CASSQAAGSYNEQFF. CDR3 in DNA: TGTGCCAGCAGCCAAGCGGCGGGCTCCTACAATGAGCAGTTCTTC.

This clonotype showed up many times. V and J are TRBV4-1 and TRBJ2-2, with D perhaps being TRBD1 or TRBD2 (5 bases each). This CDR3 has 13 residues. Germline lookup yields CDR1 MGHRA and CDR2 YSYEKL. V shed 1 base and J shed 6 bases, with 6 bases lying between them. As DNA, the CDR3 is TGCGCCAGCAGCCAAGTGGGGGCCGGGGAGCTGTTTTTT. This encodes CASSQVGAGELFF.

In this sample, this clonotype turned up many times. V gene TRBV20-1 combines with J gene TRBJ1-5; D unclear. The CDR3 has 20 residues. V was clipped by 6 bases and J by 1 base, with 31 bases between them. From germline, CDR1 is DFQATT and CDR2 SNEGSKA (reference sequence). CDR3 nucleotides: TGCAGTGCCAAATCGAGAGGGTGGCGAGGCCGAGGGTCGAGCAATCAGCCCCAGCATTTT. It codes for CSAKSRGWRGRGSSNQPQHF.

This clonotype showed up many times. This chain uses TRBV28 with TRBJ2-3; 13 positions match TRBD2. The CDR3 length is 16 residues. Germline V gene data show CDR1 as MDHEN and CDR2 as SYDVKM. V dropped 5 bases and J dropped 1; count of bases not matched to a gene: 3. The CDR3 protein is CASSRTSGSGTDTQYF. Here the CDR3 DNA reads TGTGCCAGCAGTCGGACTAGCGGGAGTGGCACAGATACGCAGTATTTT.

In its sample, this clonotype was seen many times. The rearrangement uses TRBV20-1 and TRBJ2-7; 10 bases map to TRBD2. The CDR3 has 15 residues. V lost 2 bases to trimming and J lost 0 bases; unmatched junction nucleotides: 4. CDR1 and CDR2 (germline): DFQATT, SNEGSKA (reference sequence). The CDR3 sequence: CSARRTSGFSYEQYF. The CDR3 nucleotides read TGCAGTGCTAGACGGACTAGCGGATTCTCCTACGAGCAGTACTTC.

This clonotype was found many times. J is TRBJ2-3 and V is TRBV20-1, with unresolved D. This CDR3 is 15 amino acids long. Per the germline V gene, CDR1 is DFQATT and CDR2 is SNEGSKA (reference sequence). Trimming shortened V by 1 base and J by 2 bases, and 13 bases separated the two germline ends. The CDR3 DNA reads TGCAGTGCTAGAGGGCATACACGACTCACAGATACGCAGTATTTT. Translation: CSARGHTRLTDTQYF.

This clonotype was seen ten or more times. One junction end does not reproduce the germline sequence, and a read error may be involved. The chain couples TRBV10-3 to TRBJ2-7, with D uncertain. The length of the CDR3 is 12 residues. The germline V gene has CDR1 ENHRY and CDR2 SYGVKD. The CDR3 reads CAISESGKLTFF. CDR3 bases: TGTGCCATCAGTGAGTCTGGGAAACTGACGTTCTTC.

This clonotype was picked up many times. The rearrangement links TRBV5-5 to TRBJ2-7; no definite D call. This CDR3 has 15 residues. CDR1 and CDR2 from the germline V gene are SGHKS and YYEKEE (reference sequence). Trimming took off 0 bases at V and 3 bases at J, with 13 bases between the two ends. The CDR3 spells CASSLVADGIYEQYF. The CDR3 coding sequence is TGTGCCAGCAGCTTGGTGGCGGATGGGATCTACGAGCAGTACTTC.

This clonotype was seen repeatedly, ten times or more. The J gene is TRBJ2-2, the V gene TRBV5-1; the D is unclear. This CDR3 has 16 amino acids. The V end lost 0 bases, the J end lost 0 bases, and 9 bases lay between the germline ends. Germline CDR1 is SGHRS and CDR2 is YFSETQ. CDR3 loop: CASSLVGSPNTGELFF. The DNA of the CDR3 is TGCGCCAGCAGCTTGGTGGGTAGCCCGAACACCGGGGAGCTGTTTTTT. Full variable domain (missing parts from reference TRBV5-1 and TRBJ2-2): KAGVTQTPRYLIKTRGQQVTLSCSPISGHRSVSWYQQTPGQGLQFLFEYFSETQRNKGNFPGRFSGRQFSNSRSEMNVSTLELGDSALYLCASSLVGSPNTGELFFGEGSRLTVL.

This clonotype occurred many times. The rearrangement links TRBV6-5 to TRBJ2-3; TRBD1 agrees at 7 bases. V trimming: 5 bases; J trimming: 0 bases; junction bases outside the gene matches: 8. The CDR3 runs 16 residues. Germline CDR1 and CDR2: MNHEY and SVGAGI. The CDR3 reads CASSHHRGLSTDTQYF. The CDR3, as DNA: TGTGCCAGCAGTCACCACAGGGGCCTCAGCACAGATACGCAGTATTTT.

In the case of this clonotype: This could be a read error, since a much larger clone is one nucleotide away. The chain joins TRBV5-6 to TRBJ1-1; no definite D call. The CDR3 is 14 residues long. Germline values: CDR1 SGHDT, CDR2 YYEEEE. Trimming stripped 2 bases from V and 0 bases from J, with 8 bases between. As DNA, the CDR3 is TGTGCCAGCAGCTTAGGAAAACTGAACACTGAAGCTTTCTTT. It is translated as CASSLGKLNTEAFF.

This clonotype is labeled as medium-sized. This sequence joins TRBV20-1 and TRBJ2-7; 8 bases agree with TRBD1. The CDR3 length is 15 residues. The V segment lost 6 bases and the J segment 3 bases; nucleotides outside the gene matches: 13. Germline CDR1 and CDR2: DFQATT and SNEGSKA (reference sequence). CDR3 loop: CSARGRDLPDYEQYF. CDR3 in DNA: TGCAGTGCCAGGGGGCGGGATCTTCCCGACTACGAGCAGTACTTC.